This T cell receptor (beta chain) was observed in a study of T cells in Graves' hyperthyroidism and ophthalmopathy. Study conclusions and caveats: Most thyroid-expanded clonotypes above 0.001 were also found in blood.

Concerning this clonotype itself: Its antigen is unidentified.

The investigators amplified TCR beta CDR3 regions from RNA transcripts. The HTBI primer set drove a first-round RT-PCR of the TCR CDR3. Using its own MiXCR run on the multiplex PCR reads, TCRdb lists one record per CDR3 protein. The table shows a few hundred thousand distinct CDR3 sequences, with 13% to 15% occurring only once. The hyperthyroidism was newly diagnosed and had lasted under 2 months; the patients were aged 18 to 65. Patients having uncontrolled infection, another autoimmune disease, pregnancy or lactation were not included. The PBMCs were taken from around 9 ml of fresh peripheral blood. From germline, CDR1 is LNHDA and CDR2 SQIVND (reference sequence). Unmatched junction bases numbered 4, after V lost 3 bases and J lost 0 bases. The CDR3 length is 17 residues.

This sequence joins TRBV19 and TRBJ2-2; TRBD2 matches 10 bases. The clonotype was recovered from a woman aged 40 to 50 with Graves' hyperthyroidism that later progressed to Graves' ophthalmopathy. The sequenced sample consisted of blood. CDR3 protein: CASSIKAGGTNTGELFF. The CDR3 DNA follows: TGTGCCAGTAGTATCAAAGCGGGAGGGACGAACACCGGGGAGCTGTTTTTT.